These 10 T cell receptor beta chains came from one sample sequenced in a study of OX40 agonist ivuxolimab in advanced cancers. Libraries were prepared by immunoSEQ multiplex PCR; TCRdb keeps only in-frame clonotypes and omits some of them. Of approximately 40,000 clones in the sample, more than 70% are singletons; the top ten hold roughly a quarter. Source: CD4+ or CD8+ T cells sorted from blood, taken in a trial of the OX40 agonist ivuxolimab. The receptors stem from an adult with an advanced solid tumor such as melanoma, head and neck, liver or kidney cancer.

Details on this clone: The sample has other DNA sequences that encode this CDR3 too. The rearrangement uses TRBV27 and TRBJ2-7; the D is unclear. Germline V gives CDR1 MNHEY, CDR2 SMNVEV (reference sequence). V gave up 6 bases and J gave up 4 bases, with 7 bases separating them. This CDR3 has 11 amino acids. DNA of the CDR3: TGTGCCAGCAGCCTAGGTTACGAGCAGTACTTC. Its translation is CASSLGYEQYF.

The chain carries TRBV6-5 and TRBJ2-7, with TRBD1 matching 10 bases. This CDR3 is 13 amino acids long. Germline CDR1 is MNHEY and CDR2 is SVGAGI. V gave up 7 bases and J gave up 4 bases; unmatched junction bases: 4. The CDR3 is CASTGTGAYEQYF. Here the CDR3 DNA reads TGTGCCAGCACTGGGACAGGGGCTTACGAGCAGTACTTC.

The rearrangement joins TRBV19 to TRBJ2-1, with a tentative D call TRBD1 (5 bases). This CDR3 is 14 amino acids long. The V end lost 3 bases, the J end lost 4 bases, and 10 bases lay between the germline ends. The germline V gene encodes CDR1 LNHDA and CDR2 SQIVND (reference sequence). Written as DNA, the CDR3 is TGTGCCAGTAGTATCCTCGACAGTTACAATGAGCAGTTCTTC. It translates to CASSILDSYNEQFF.

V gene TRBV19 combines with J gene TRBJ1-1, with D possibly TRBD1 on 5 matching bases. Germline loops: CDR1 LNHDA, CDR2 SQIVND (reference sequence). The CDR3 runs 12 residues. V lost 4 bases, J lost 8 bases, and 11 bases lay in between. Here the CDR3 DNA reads TGTGCCAGTAGTACGGTGGGGACCGAAGCTTTCTTT. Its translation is CASSTVGTEAFF.

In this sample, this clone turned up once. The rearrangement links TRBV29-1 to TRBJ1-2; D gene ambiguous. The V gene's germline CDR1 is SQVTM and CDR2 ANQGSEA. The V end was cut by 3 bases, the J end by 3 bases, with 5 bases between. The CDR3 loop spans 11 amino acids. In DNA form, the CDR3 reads TGCAGCGTTGAGGATTACTATGGCTACACCTTC. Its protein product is CSVEDYYGYTF.

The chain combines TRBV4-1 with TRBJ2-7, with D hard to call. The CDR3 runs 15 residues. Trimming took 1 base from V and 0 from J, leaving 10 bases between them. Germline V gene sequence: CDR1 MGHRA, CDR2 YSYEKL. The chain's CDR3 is CASSQAPSYSYEQYF. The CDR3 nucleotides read TGCGCCAGCAGCCAAGCCCCCAGCTACTCCTACGAGCAGTACTTC.

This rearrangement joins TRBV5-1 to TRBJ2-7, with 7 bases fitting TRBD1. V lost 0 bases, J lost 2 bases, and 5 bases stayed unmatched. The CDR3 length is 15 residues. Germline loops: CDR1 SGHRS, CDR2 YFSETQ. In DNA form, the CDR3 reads TGCGCCAGCAGCTTGGCCGGGACAGAGCCCTACGAGCAGTACTTC. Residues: CASSLAGTEPYEQYF.

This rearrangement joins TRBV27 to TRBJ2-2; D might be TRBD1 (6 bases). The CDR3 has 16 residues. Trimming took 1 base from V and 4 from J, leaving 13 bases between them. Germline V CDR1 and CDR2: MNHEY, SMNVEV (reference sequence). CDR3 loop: CASSLLGGRGTGELFF. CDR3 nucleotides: TGTGCCAGCAGTTTATTAGGGGGTCGGGGCACCGGGGAGCTGTTTTTT.

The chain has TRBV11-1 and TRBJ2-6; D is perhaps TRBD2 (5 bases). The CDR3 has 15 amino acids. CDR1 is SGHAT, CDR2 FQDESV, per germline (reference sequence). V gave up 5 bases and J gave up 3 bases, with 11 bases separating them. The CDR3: CASSRVGLGANVLTF. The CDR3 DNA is TGTGCCAGCAGCCGGGTTGGACTTGGGGCCAACGTCCTGACTTTC.

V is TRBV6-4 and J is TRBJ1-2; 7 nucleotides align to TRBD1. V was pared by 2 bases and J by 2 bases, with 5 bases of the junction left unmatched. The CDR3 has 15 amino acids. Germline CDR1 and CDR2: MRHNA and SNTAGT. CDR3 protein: CASSDGRDSNYGYTF. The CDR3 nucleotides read TGTGCCAGCAGTGACGGCCGGGACAGCAACTATGGCTACACCTTC.